This T cell receptor (beta chain) was documented in a study of blood T cell repertoires in COVID-19. About the study: COVID-19 samples, acute and convalescent, were from the United States, Italy and Spain. PBMCs, B-cell-depleted T cells, or T cells were the source of the cDNA or gDNA that made up the material.

In the original workflow: For nucleated cells, counts were estimated from reference gene primer amplification. Only in-frame clones appear in the TCRdb table, and some are missing; sequencing was by immunoSEQ multiplex PCR. The V and J calls and clone size were taken over from that table, and D and trimming were inferred from the DNA. The table has a few hundred thousand clones, about 85% seen once. The CDR3 runs to 15 residues. Germline lookup yields CDR1 SGDLS and CDR2 YYNGEE. Between the trimmed V and J ends, which lost 3 bases and 4 bases, there was a span of 14 bases. Specimen: peripheral blood. The chain uses TRBV9 and TRBJ2-1; no firm D call. The TCR sequence derives from a man aged 30-40 years with active or convalescent COVID-19. CDR3 sequence: CASSGLGPRYNEQFF. CDR3 in DNA: TGTGCCAGCAGCGGACTTGGCCCGAGGTACAATGAGCAGTTCTTC.